This T cell receptor (beta chain) derives from a study of regulatory T cells in long-lasting Graves disease. This clonotype showed up just a few times. The antigen is not known. Arm-PCR of CDR3 regions and iRepertoire HTBI primers were the basis on which TCR beta libraries were built. TCRdb reanalysed the multiplex PCR reads using MiXCR and keeps one entry per CDR3 protein. The data contain roughly 500,000 distinct CDR3 sequences, 20% to 25% of them singletons. Study results and limitations: The study found TRBV28, TRBJ1-2 and TRBJ2-5 favored in persistent disease.

As for time point: persistent/refractory GD, antithyroid drugs over 5 years with positive TRAb. PBMC RNA served as the TCR library source. The CDR3 is 12 residues long. V lost 5 bases and J lost 7, with 11 bases in between. Germline V CDR1 and CDR2: SEHNR, FQNEAQ (reference sequence). The V call is TRBV7-9, the J call TRBJ1-2; D unclear. This specimen was peripheral blood mononuclear cells (PBMCs), taken when the disease was refractory, from a patient treated with antithyroid drugs. This clonotype originated in a female donor with Graves disease. The CDR3 nucleotides read TGTGCCAGCAGCCCGGCCAAAGTTGGCTACACCTTC. Residues: CASSPAKVGYTF. Based on the CDR3 plus reference TRBV7-9 and TRBJ1-2, the full variable domain is DTGVSQNPRHKITKRGQNVTFRCDPISEHNRLYWYRQTLGQGPEFLTYFQNEAQLEKSRLLSDRFSAERPKGSFSTLEIQRTEQGDSAMYLCASSPAKVGYTFGSGTRLTVV.